Detailed here is one T cell receptor beta chain. This sample was included in a study of blood T cell repertoires in COVID-19. About the study: Sample material is recorded as cDNA or gDNA derived from T cells, B-cell-depleted T cells, or PBMCs.

The CDR3 spans 12 residues. With 10 bases removed from V and 2 bases from J, the gap between germline ends came to 11 bases. Germline V gives CDR1 MNHEY, CDR2 SMNVEV (reference sequence). Authors' methods: Reference gene primer amplification gave estimated nucleated cell counts. Assay used: immunoSEQ multiplex PCR; TCRdb lists only in-frame clones, some missing. Clonal size and the V and J genes are those of that table, whereas D and trimming came from the DNA. This repertoire shows 250,000 to 350,000 clones, 75% to 90% found once; its top ten account for 2.5% to 3.5%. The sequencing sample was made of peripheral blood. The receptor was derived from a woman aged 30 to 39 with active or convalescent COVID-19. The chain has TRBV27 and TRBJ1-2; tentative D call: TRBD1 (5 bases). The CDR3 loop is CATGPGNYGYTF. DNA for the CDR3: TGTGCCACGGGTCCAGGGAACTATGGCTACACCTTC.